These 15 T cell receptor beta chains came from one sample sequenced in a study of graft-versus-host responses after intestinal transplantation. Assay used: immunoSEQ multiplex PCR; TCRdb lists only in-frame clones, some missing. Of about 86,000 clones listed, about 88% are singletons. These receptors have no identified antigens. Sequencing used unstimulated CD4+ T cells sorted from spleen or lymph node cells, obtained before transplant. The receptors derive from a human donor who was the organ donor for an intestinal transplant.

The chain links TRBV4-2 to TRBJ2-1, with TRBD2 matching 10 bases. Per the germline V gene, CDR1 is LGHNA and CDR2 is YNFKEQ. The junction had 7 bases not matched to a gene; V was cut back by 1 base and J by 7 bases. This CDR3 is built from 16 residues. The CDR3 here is CASSQVSASGRNEQFF. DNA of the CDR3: TGTGCCAGCAGCCAAGTGTCAGCTAGCGGGAGAAATGAGCAGTTCTTC.

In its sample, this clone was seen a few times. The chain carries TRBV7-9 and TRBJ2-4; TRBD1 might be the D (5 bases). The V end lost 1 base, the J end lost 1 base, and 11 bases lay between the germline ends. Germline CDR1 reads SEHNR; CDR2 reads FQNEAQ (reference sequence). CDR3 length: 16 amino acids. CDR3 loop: CASSLGRVWAKNIQYF. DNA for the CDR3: TGTGCCAGCAGCTTAGGCAGGGTATGGGCCAAAAACATTCAGTACTTC.

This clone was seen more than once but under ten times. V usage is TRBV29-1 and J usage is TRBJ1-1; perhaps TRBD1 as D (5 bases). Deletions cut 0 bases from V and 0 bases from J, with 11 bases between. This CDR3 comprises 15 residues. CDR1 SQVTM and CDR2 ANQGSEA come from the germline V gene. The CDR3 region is CSVEEVTGLNTEAFF. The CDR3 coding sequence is TGCAGCGTTGAAGAGGTTACAGGCTTGAACACTGAAGCTTTCTTT. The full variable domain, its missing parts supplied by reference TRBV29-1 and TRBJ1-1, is SAVISQKPSRDICQRGTSLTIQCQVDSQVTMMFWYRQQPGQSLTLIATANQGSEATYESGFVIDKFPISRPNLTFSTLTVSNMSPEDSSIYLCSVEEVTGLNTEAFFGQGTRLTVV.

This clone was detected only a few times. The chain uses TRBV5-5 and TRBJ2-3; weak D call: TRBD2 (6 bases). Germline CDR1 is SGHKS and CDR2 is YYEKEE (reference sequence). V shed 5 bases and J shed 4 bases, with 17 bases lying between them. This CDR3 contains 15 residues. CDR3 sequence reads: CASSQEGLGADTQYF. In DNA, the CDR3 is TGTGCCAGCAGTCAGGAGGGGCTCGGGGCAGATACGCAGTATTTT.

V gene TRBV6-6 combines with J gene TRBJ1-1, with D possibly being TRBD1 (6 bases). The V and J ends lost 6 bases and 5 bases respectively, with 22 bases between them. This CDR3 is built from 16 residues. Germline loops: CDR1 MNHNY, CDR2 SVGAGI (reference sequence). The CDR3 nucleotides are TGTGCCAGCAGGTTCGGACAGTTAAGGGATGTGACTGAAGCTTTCTTT. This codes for CASRFGQLRDVTEAFF.

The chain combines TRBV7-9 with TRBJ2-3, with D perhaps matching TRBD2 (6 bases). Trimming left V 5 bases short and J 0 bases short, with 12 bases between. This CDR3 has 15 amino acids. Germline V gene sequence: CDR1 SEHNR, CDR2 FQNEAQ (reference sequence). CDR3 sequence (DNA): TGTGCCAGCAGCCGAGTCGGGGGTAGCACAGATACGCAGTATTTT. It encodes CASSRVGGSTDTQYF.

CDR3 DNA: TGTGCCAGCAGCTTAGTAGCTGGGGCCAACGTCCTGACTTTC. Translating it yields CASSLVAGANVLTF. The chain has TRBV7-9 and TRBJ2-6; D unresolved. The CDR3 runs 14 residues. Germline V CDR1 and CDR2: SEHNR, FQNEAQ (reference sequence). The germline V and J ends were trimmed by 1 base and 2 bases, with 3 bases remaining between them.

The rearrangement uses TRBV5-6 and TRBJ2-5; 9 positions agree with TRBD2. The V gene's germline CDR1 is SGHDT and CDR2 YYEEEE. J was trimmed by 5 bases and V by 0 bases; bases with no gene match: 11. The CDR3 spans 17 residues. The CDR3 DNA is TGTGCCAGCAGCTTGGAAATAGCGGGAGTTAGGAGGGAGACCCAGTACTTC. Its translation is CASSLEIAGVRRETQYF. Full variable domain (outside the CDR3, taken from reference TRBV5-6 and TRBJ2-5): DAGVTQSPTHLIKTRGQQVTLRCSPKSGHDTVSWYQQALGQGPQFIFQYYEEEERQRGNFPDRFSGHQFPNYSSELNVNALLLGDSALYLCASSLEIAGVRRETQYFGPGTRLLVL.

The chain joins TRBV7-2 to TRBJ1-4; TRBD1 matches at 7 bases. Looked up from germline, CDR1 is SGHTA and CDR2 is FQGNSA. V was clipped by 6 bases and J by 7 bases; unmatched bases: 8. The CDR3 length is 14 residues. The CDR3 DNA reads TGTGCCAGCAGGTCGACAGGGTCAAGTGAAAAACTGTTTTTT. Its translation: CASRSTGSSEKLFF.

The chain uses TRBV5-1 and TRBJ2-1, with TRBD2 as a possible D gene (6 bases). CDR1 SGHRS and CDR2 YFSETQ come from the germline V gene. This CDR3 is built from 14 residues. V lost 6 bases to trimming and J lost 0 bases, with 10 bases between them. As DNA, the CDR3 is TGCGCCAGCACGGGGGAGGTCTCCTACAATGAGCAGTTCTTC. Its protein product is CASTGEVSYNEQFF. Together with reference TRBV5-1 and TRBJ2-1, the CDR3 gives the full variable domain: KAGVTQTPRYLIKTRGQQVTLSCSPISGHRSVSWYQQTPGQGLQFLFEYFSETQRNKGNFPGRFSGRQFSNSRSEMNVSTLELGDSALYLCASTGEVSYNEQFFGPGTRLTVL.

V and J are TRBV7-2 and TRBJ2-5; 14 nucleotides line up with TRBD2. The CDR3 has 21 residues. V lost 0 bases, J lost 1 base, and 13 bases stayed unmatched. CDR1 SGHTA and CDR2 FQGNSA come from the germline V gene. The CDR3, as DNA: TGTGCCAGCAGCTTAGCGCTAAGGACTAGCGGGGGGTCGTTTTTCCAAGAGACCCAGTACTTC. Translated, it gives CASSLALRTSGGSFFQETQYF. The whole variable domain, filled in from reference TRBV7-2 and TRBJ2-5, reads GAGVSQSPSNKVTEKGKDVELRCDPISGHTALYWYRQSLGQGLEFLIYFQGNSAPDKSGLPSDRFSAERTGGSVSTLTIQRTQQEDSAVYLCASSLALRTSGGSFFQETQYFGPGTRLLVL.

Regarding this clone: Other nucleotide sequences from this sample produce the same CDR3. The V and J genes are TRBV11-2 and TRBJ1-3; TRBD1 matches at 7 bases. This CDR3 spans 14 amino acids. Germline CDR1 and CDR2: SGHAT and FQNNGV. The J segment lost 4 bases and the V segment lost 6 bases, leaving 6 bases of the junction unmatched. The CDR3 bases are TGTGCCAGCAGTCGACAGGGTACCGGAAACACCATATATTTT. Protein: CASSRQGTGNTIYF. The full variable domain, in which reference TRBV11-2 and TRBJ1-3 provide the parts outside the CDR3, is EAGVAQSPRYKIIEKRQSVAFWCNPISGHATLYWYQQILGQGPKLLIQFQNNGVVDDSQLPKDRFSAERLKGVDSTLKIQPAKLEDSAVYLCASSRQGTGNTIYFGEGSWLTVV.

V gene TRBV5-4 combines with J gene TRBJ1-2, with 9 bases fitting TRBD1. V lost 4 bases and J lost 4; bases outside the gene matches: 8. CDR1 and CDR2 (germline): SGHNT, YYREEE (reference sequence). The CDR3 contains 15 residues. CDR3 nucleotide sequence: TGTGCCAGCAGCCTTAGGACAGGGGAGTCCTATGGCTACACCTTC. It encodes CASSLRTGESYGYTF.

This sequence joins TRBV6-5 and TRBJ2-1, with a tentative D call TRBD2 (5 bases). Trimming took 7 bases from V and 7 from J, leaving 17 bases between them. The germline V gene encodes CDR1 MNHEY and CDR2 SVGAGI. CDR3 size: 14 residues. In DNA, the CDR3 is TGTGCCAGCAACGAGCGGCTAGCCAAAAATGAGCAGTTCTTC. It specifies CASNERLAKNEQFF.

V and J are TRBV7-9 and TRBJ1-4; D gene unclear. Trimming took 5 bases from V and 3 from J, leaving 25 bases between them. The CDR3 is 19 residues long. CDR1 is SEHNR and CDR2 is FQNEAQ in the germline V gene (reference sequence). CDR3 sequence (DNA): TGTGCCAGCAGCCAAACCTTCTCTAGCGCCGGTTGGGCTAATGAAAAACTGTTTTTT. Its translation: CASSQTFSSAGWANEKLFF.